These 10 T cell receptor beta chains share one sample of origin, sequenced in a study of response to subunit inactivated influenza vaccine (dated by TCRdb to about 2018). Library generation was performed with RT-PCR. Instrument on record: Illumina HiSeq 2500. TCRdb cleaned the public reads at Q25 with fastp, built clones with MiXCR and kept in-frame beta chains. Rows with a matching CDR3 protein are joined into one entry that keeps the most common DNA and genes. For this sample there are approximately 490,000 distinct CDR3 sequences; approximately 7.3% appear just once. The ten biggest clones cover under 15% of the sample. The sample consisted of PBMCs from blood, taken less than 30 months after vaccination. The receptors come from a man aged 45 to 70 who received an inactivated influenza vaccine. Donor details come from another sample of the same person, matched by shared clones.

This clonotype appeared many times. V and J are TRBV6-2 or TRBV6-3 and TRBJ2-7; TRBD1 matches at 9 bases. CDR1 is MNHEY, CDR2 SVGEGT, per germline. This CDR3 has 14 amino acids. V lost 0 bases, J lost 4 bases, and 1 base stayed unmatched. The CDR3 is CASSYSGQGYEQYF. The CDR3 coding sequence is TGTGCCAGCAGTTACTCCGGACAGGGGTACGAGCAGTACTTC.

This clonotype was detected only a few times. This sequence joins TRBV24-1 and TRBJ2-3, with 8 bases lining up with TRBD1. This CDR3 has 17 residues. Germline V CDR1 and CDR2: KGHDR, SFDVKD. The ends lost 3 bases at V and 3 bases at J; junction bases unmatched: 10. The CDR3 spells CATSDTPDRGITDTQYF. CDR3 DNA sequence: TGTGCCACCAGTGATACCCCCGACAGGGGAATAACAGATACGCAGTATTTT.

Ten or more counts support this clonotype. This sequence joins TRBV7-9 and TRBJ2-1; either TRBD1 or TRBD2 may fit D (5 bases each). Between the trimmed V and J ends, which lost 2 bases and 8 bases, there was a span of 7 bases. CDR1 SEHNR and CDR2 FQNEAQ come from the germline V gene (reference sequence). The CDR3 totals 12 residues. This CDR3 reads CASSLRGHEQFF. The CDR3 DNA reads as TGTGCCAGCAGCTTAAGGGGACATGAGCAGTTCTTC.

In its sample, this clonotype was seen many times. This chain connects TRBV5-1 to TRBJ2-3, with a tentative D call TRBD2 (5 bases). The CDR3 sequence is 14 residues long. The ends were cut back, 6 bases at V and 7 bases at J, with 18 bases in the middle. Germline V gives CDR1 SGHRS, CDR2 YFSETQ. CDR3 amino acids: CASTPGSTDHTQYF. Written as DNA, the CDR3 is TGCGCCAGCACACCGGGATCAACGGACCATACGCAGTATTTT.

In its sample, this clonotype was seen a few times. V usage is TRBV29-1 and J usage is TRBJ2-7; weak D call: TRBD2 (5 bases). Germline V CDR1 and CDR2: SQVTM, ANQGSEA. Trimming stripped 5 bases from V and 5 bases from J, with 16 bases between. CDR3 length equals 13 residues. The CDR3 nucleotides read TGCAGCGTTCCTGCGGGTAGGGTAAACGAGCAGTACTTC. Translated: CSVPAGRVNEQYF.

This clonotype was detected a few times. The chain is built from TRBV20-1 and TRBJ1-2; D perhaps matches TRBD1 (5 bases). The CDR3 is 14 residues long. In germline, CDR1 is DFQATT, CDR2 SNEGSKA (reference sequence). Trimming shortened V by 0 bases and J by 5 bases, and 13 bases separated the two germline ends. The DNA of the CDR3 is TGCAGTGCTAGAGAGTACGGGACGGCATATGGCTACACCTTC. Its protein is CSAREYGTAYGYTF.

The chain combines TRBV11-2 with TRBJ1-5; D is undetermined. The CDR3 sequence is 14 residues long. The germline CDR1 and CDR2 sequences are SGHAT and FQNNGV. V lost 1 base and J lost 6, with 10 bases in between. The CDR3 nucleotides read TGTGCCAGCAGCTTAGGGGCGGAGGGTCAGCCCCAGCATTTT. Translation gives CASSLGAEGQPQHF.

V and J are TRBV18 and TRBJ1-2; no reliable D call. V dropped 5 bases and J dropped 2 bases, with 12 bases sitting between them. The length of the CDR3 is 14 residues. Germline CDR1 is KGHSH and CDR2 is LQKENI. CDR3 in amino acids: CASSAPGSNYGYTF. The CDR3 bases are TGTGCCAGCTCAGCCCCTGGGTCGAACTATGGCTACACCTTC.

This clonotype was seen a handful of times. V and J are TRBV2 and TRBJ2-1; D is unclear. Trimming took off 5 bases at V and 15 bases at J, with 14 bases between the two ends. CDR3 length equals 11 residues. The germline V gene has CDR1 SNHLY and CDR2 FYNNEI. This CDR3 reads CASSRDLWRFF. The CDR3 bases are TGTGCCAGCAGTCGTGATCTTTGGAGGTTCTTC.

This chain connects TRBV11-2 to TRBJ2-7; unclear D gene. This CDR3 is built from 13 residues. Germline V gene lookup returns CDR1 SGHAT and CDR2 FQNNGV. V was shortened by 7 bases and J by 3 bases, with 13 bases between the two germline ends. The CDR3 here is CASTSQIFYEQYF. The CDR3 DNA sequence: TGTGCCAGCACGAGTCAGATTTTCTACGAGCAGTACTTC. Full variable domain (remainder filled in from reference TRBV11-2 and TRBJ2-7): EAGVAQSPRYKIIEKRQSVAFWCNPISGHATLYWYQQILGQGPKLLIQFQNNGVVDDSQLPKDRFSAERLKGVDSTLKIQPAKLEDSAVYLCASTSQIFYEQYFGPGTRLTVT.